This T cell receptor beta chain was observed in a study of T cell repertoires in cytomegalovirus infection. As for the study in general: Indications of both CMV infection and matching HLA type were provided by public TCR beta signatures. The study's findings and limits: Summed public TCR beta family frequency identified CMV carriers bearing the relevant HLA. In two of eight donors, the top clonotype was HLA-C-restricted CMV-specific.

This clonotype was seen repeatedly, ten times or more. The antigen is not known. In TCRdb, the reads were re-called with MiXCR into one record per CDR3 protein. The data hold a few hundred thousand distinct CDR3 sequences, with about a sixth observed a single time. Trimming removed 5 bases from V and 3 bases from J; junction bases left unmatched: 9. This CDR3 region has 15 residues. CDR1 is LNHDA and CDR2 is SQIVND in the germline V gene (reference sequence). This sequence was found in a human donor in good health (CMV status not recorded). Some clones in this sample may be carry-over from other donors' samples. The sequenced material came from PBMCs. V is TRBV19 and J is TRBJ1-1, with 7 nucleotides matching TRBD1. The CDR3 DNA is TGTGCCAGTAGTCCACGACAGGGTGCGGACACTGAAGCTTTCTTT. Protein sequence: CASSPRQGADTEAFF.